This TCR beta chain emerged from a study of beta chain features in type 1 diabetes listed by TCRdb under 2018. Study-wide context: Mean age, gender distribution, total cell number and subset yield were not different between patients and healthy donors. Naive and central memory subsets were obtained from all 30 or so donors, but regulatory and stem cell-like memory subsets were isolated from only 8 patients and roughly 8 healthy donors. A total of about 100,000,000 sorted cells were examined across all samples, and RNA yield correlated strongly with the number of cells per subset. The study compared the TCRB repertoires of sorted circulating CD4+ T cell subsets in recently diagnosed type 1 diabetes patients with those in matched healthy donors.

The entire amount of isolated RNA was reverse transcribed using the High Capacity cDNA Reverse Transcription Kit, so the sequenced TCRB transcripts were expressed ones. Deep immunoSEQ sequencing was performed on naive, central memory and regulatory T cell samples, with an average of roughly 3.6 million total reads per sample. After sorted cells were lysed in RLT buffer, RNA was extracted with DNase-treated RNeasy Micro or Mini kits, with the choice depending on cell number. To prevent cross-contamination, each cell subset was processed individually, whereas patient and healthy donor samples were processed jointly. Using the immunoSEQ multiplex PCR, TCRB sequences were amplified from cDNA into 87-bp fragments spanning the CDR3 region. Sequencing of the amplicons was performed on the Illumina HiSeq platform. In the source study's methods: PCR bias was computationally corrected using synthetic template baselines, reads within Hamming distance 2 were collapsed, and singletons that could not be merged were discarded. Reads were aligned against IMGT to assign V, D and J genes, CDR3 length and insertions or deletions at six rearrangement sites. Within each subset, clonotype counts were normalized to the number of sorted cells before true diversity and Gini coefficients were calculated with the tcR R package. The overlap coefficient, calculated on TCRB nucleotide sequences, was used to quantify repertoire sharing. Out-of-frame TCRB sequences from naive cells were analyzed to stand in for the pre-selection repertoire. TCRdb took this table from immuneACCESS and kept in-frame rearrangements with V and J called. Such tables lack part of the clones; where checked against another copy, unresolved V genes explain under half of the gap, and the rest is unexplained. Clone size and the V and J calls come from that table; the DNA yielded D and trimming. This sample has about 640,000 clones in its table, and approximately 13% of those were observed once. 0.095% to 0.15% of the sample is taken by the ten largest.

This clone has only a few counts. The antigen it binds to is not known. Base-call qualities are not available, and no considerably larger clone is one nucleotide away. Overall study results and their limits: Sequencing cDNA rather than genomic DNA could over-represent highly expressing activated cells, although activation and CD3 levels did not differ between groups. A moderate but significant shortening of TCRB CDR3 length was observed in type 1 diabetes patients in all four CD4+ subsets. Shorter templates might be favored by PCR, yet because patient and control samples were amplified and corrected together, any such skew would affect both groups equally. Naive, central memory and regulatory TCRB repertoires appeared to be more alike among patients than among healthy donors. HLA sub-analyses involved small numbers of individuals, so any influence of HLA type on TCRB rearrangement remained unresolved. At VDJ recombination sites, type 1 diabetes patients had fewer insertions and more deleted nucleotides, which implies abnormalities in thymic rearrangement.

The CDR3 contains 15 residues, cysteine and phenylalanine counted. Only the CDR3 DNA stays, 45 bases, in frame from base 1. The germline V gene gives CDR1 as MNHEY and CDR2 as SVGAGI. V sheds 0 bases and J sheds 0 bases, leaving 6 bases between their ends. A single peripheral blood draw of around 100 mL on average was collected from each donor into heparinised tubes. Using a panel that included CD45RO, CCR7, CD25, CD127, CD95 and CD27, naive, central memory, regulatory and stem cell-like memory CD4+ T cells were sorted on a BD FACSAria II. All sorted populations exceeded 95% purity. Right away, PBMCs were isolated by Lymphoprep density gradient centrifugation and were stained directly, with no culture step. So that batch effects would be minimized, each experiment stained and sorted samples in pairs, pairing one healthy donor with one patient.

The clonotype originates from a man aged 25-40 years with type 1 diabetes. The chain uses TRBV6-5 and TRBJ1-3, with no D gene named confidently. The sample was naive CD4+ T cells from blood. The meaning of the sample's cell subset or site label: true naive CD4+ T cells. The sequence in DNA is TGTGCCAGCAGTTACTCAGGACCCTCTGGAAACACCATATATTTT. Its protein is CASSYSGPSGNTIYF.